One and the same sample provided the 20 T cell receptor beta chains below, sequenced in a study of graft-versus-host responses after intestinal transplantation. These TCRs are of unknown antigen specificity. Generated by immunoSEQ multiplex PCR, the TCRdb table keeps only in-frame clones and is missing some. In the table there are approximately 85,000 clones, 75% to 95% of which are singletons. Sequenced here: unstimulated CD8+ T cells sorted from spleen or lymph node cells, sampled before transplant. All receptors derive from a human donor who was the organ donor for an intestinal transplant.

The chain has TRBV18 and TRBJ2-1, with a possible D match to TRBD2 (6 bases). Deletions cut 6 bases from V and 8 bases from J, with 23 bases between. This CDR3 is 16 amino acids long. The germline gives CDR1 KGHSH, CDR2 LQKENI. DNA for the CDR3: TGTGCCAGCTCCCCGGCGGAGGGGCCGGAGGTATATGAGCAGTTCTTC. This translates into CASSPAEGPEVYEQFF. Using reference TRBV18 and TRBJ2-1 for the parts outside the CDR3, the full variable domain is NAGVMQNPRHLVRRRGQEARLRCSPMKGHSHVYWYRQLPEEGLKFMVYLQKENIIDESGMPKERFSAEFPKEGPSILRIQQVVRGDSAAYFCASSPAEGPEVYEQFFGPGTRLTVL.

The chain combines TRBV10-3 with TRBJ2-7, with D possibly being TRBD1 (5 bases). Germline V gene sequence: CDR1 ENHRY, CDR2 SYGVKD. V was cut by 4 bases and J by 3 bases, with 19 bases left in between. CDR3 length: 16 amino acids. The CDR3 here is CAISGFDSLSGYEQYF. CDR3 DNA: TGTGCCATCAGTGGGTTCGACAGCCTATCCGGCTACGAGCAGTACTTC.

This clone was seen a few times. This chain uses TRBV19 with TRBJ2-7, with D possibly matching TRBD2 (5 bases). Germline V gene sequence: CDR1 LNHDA, CDR2 SQIVND (reference sequence). The CDR3 contains 13 residues. V shed 6 bases and J shed 3 bases, with 12 bases lying between them. The CDR3 DNA sequence: TGTGCCAGTAGCGACTACCCCAACTACGAGCAGTACTTC. Translation gives CASSDYPNYEQYF.

The V call is TRBV29-1, the J call TRBJ1-2; D unclear. The germline V and J ends were trimmed by 4 bases and 5 bases, with 14 bases remaining between them. The germline V gene encodes CDR1 SQVTM and CDR2 ANQGSEA. The CDR3 is 13 residues long. The CDR3 coding sequence is TGCAGCGTTGGGGCGAGCGGACGGTATGGCTACACCTTC. This sequence encodes CSVGASGRYGYTF.

V usage is TRBV15 and J usage is TRBJ1-2, with a weak D call TRBD1 (5 bases). V was cut by 0 bases and J by 8 bases, with 16 bases left in between. This CDR3 has 15 amino acids. Germline loops: CDR1 LNHNV, CDR2 YYDKDF (reference sequence). As DNA, the CDR3 is TGTGCCACCAGCAGAGATATCCCGGCAGGGTCGGGCTACACCTTC. Its protein product is CATSRDIPAGSGYTF. The complete variable domain, with remaining parts taken from reference TRBV15 and TRBJ1-2, reads DAMVIQNPRYQVTQFGKPVTLSCSQTLNHNVMYWYQQKSSQAPKLLFHYYDKDFNNEADTPDNFQSRRPNTSFCFLDIRSPGLGDTAMYLCATSRDIPAGSGYTFGSGTRLTVV.

The gene calls are TRBV19 and TRBJ1-5; the D is unclear. Trimming cost V 3 bases and J 3 bases, with 12 bases left between them. Germline CDR1 and CDR2: LNHDA and SQIVND (reference sequence). This CDR3 region has 15 residues. The CDR3 loop is CASSIRLAFNQPQHF. The DNA for the CDR3 is TGTGCCAGTAGTATTAGACTCGCCTTCAATCAGCCCCAGCATTTT.

The chain has TRBV19 and TRBJ1-1; 7 bases are shared with TRBD1. V lost 6 bases to trimming and J lost 7 bases; unmatched junction nucleotides: 8. Germline loops: CDR1 LNHDA, CDR2 SQIVND (reference sequence). The CDR3 is 13 residues long. The CDR3 sequence is CASSETGSGEAFF. CDR3 sequence (DNA): TGTGCCAGTAGCGAGACAGGGTCTGGTGAAGCTTTCTTT.

Only a few counts were recorded for this clone. The gene calls are TRBV7-6 and TRBJ1-1, with 7 nucleotides matching TRBD1. CDR1 and CDR2 from the germline V gene are SGHVS and FNYEAQ. The CDR3 has 12 amino acids. V trimming: 5 bases; J trimming: 7 bases; junction bases outside the gene matches: 4. CDR3 loop: CASSRQGGEAFF. The CDR3, as DNA: TGTGCCAGCAGCCGACAGGGAGGTGAAGCTTTCTTT.

The rearrangement uses TRBV27 and TRBJ2-5, with D tentatively TRBD2 (6 bases). The end of the DNA fits TRBJ2-7 better, so the J call may be wrong. The CDR3 has 14 amino acids. Germline V gives CDR1 MNHEY, CDR2 SMNVEV (reference sequence). CDR3 residues: CASSIADGPYEQYF. The CDR3 nucleotides are TGTGCCAGCAGTATAGCGGACGGACCCTACGAGCAGTACTTC.

The V gene is TRBV30, the J gene TRBJ1-6; D gene unclear. Trimming shortened V by 3 bases and J by 8 bases, and 8 bases separated the two germline ends. The CDR3 covers 12 residues. CDR1 is GTSNPN and CDR2 is SVGIG in the germline V gene (reference sequence). Here the CDR3 reads CAWREGDSPLHF. The CDR3 DNA reads as TGTGCCTGGAGGGAGGGTGATTCACCCCTCCACTTT. The full variable domain, completed using reference TRBV30 and TRBJ1-6, is SQTIHQWPATLVQPVGSPLSLECTVEGTSNPNLYWYRQAAGRGLQLLFYSVGIGQISSEVPQNLSASRPQDRQFILSSKKLLLSDSGFYLCAWREGDSPLHFGNGTRLTVT.

The chain combines TRBV6-1 with TRBJ2-5, with 9 nucleotides matching TRBD1. The CDR3 totals 17 residues. J was trimmed by 5 bases and V by 4 bases; bases with no gene match: 14. CDR1 and CDR2 from the germline V gene are MNHNS and SASEGT. CDR3 in amino acids: CASSGSLGQGRWETQYF. As DNA, the CDR3 is TGTGCCAGCAGTGGGAGCCTCGGACAGGGGCGGTGGGAGACCCAGTACTTC.

The chain joins TRBV29-1 to TRBJ1-1, with D uncertain. In germline, CDR1 is SQVTM, CDR2 ANQGSEA. Trimming removed 4 bases at V and 1 base at J, with 4 bases between. The CDR3 sequence is 11 residues long. The CDR3 region is CSVGQNTEAFF. The DNA for the CDR3 is TGCAGCGTTGGTCAGAACACTGAAGCTTTCTTT.

The V call is TRBV7-6, the J call TRBJ2-2; TRBD2 agrees at 11 bases. The CDR3 runs 15 residues. Trimming took 5 bases from V and 4 from J; bases not matched to a gene: 3. The V gene's germline CDR1 is SGHVS and CDR2 FNYEAQ. The CDR3 reads CASSLLAGVTGELFF. CDR3 bases: TGTGCCAGCAGCCTACTAGCGGGGGTCACCGGGGAGCTGTTTTTT.

V gene TRBV19 combines with J gene TRBJ2-7, with 7 bases identical to TRBD1. Germline CDR1 and CDR2: LNHDA and SQIVND (reference sequence). With V trimmed by 3 bases and J by 4 bases, 6 bases remained unmatched. CDR3 length equals 14 residues. The DNA of the CDR3 is TGTGCCAGTAGTATCGGCAGGGGGTGGTACGAGCAGTACTTC. Residues: CASSIGRGWYEQYF.

The J gene is TRBJ2-2, the V gene TRBV5-4; 7 bases are a match to TRBD2. Germline values: CDR1 SGHNT, CDR2 YYREEE (reference sequence). J lost 5 bases, V lost 4 bases, and 17 bases had no gene match. The CDR3 runs 18 residues. The CDR3 loop is CASSPYTSGRVGTGELFF. In nucleotides, the CDR3 is TGTGCCAGCAGCCCCTATACTTCAGGGAGGGTTGGTACCGGGGAGCTGTTTTTT. Full variable domain (outside the CDR3, taken from reference TRBV5-4 and TRBJ2-2): ETGVTQSPTHLIKTRGQQVTLRCSSQSGHNTVSWYQQALGQGPQFIFQYYREEENGRGNFPPRFSGLQFPNYSSELNVNALELDDSALYLCASSPYTSGRVGTGELFFGEGSRLTVL.

The V and J genes are TRBV15 and TRBJ2-7; D gene unclear. V was trimmed by 7 bases and J by 5 bases, leaving 15 bases between them. This CDR3 contains 13 residues. From germline, CDR1 is LNHNV and CDR2 YYDKDF (reference sequence). The CDR3 nucleotides read TGTGCCACCACCAGCCCAAGGGTAAACGAGCAGTACTTC. The encoded protein is CATTSPRVNEQYF.

V usage is TRBV5-5 and J usage is TRBJ2-2; 9 nucleotides match TRBD2. The ends lost 0 bases at V and 6 bases at J; junction bases unmatched: 3. The CDR3 is 15 residues long. From germline, CDR1 is SGHKS and CDR2 YYEKEE (reference sequence). CDR3 loop: CASSLAVAGAGELFF. In DNA form, the CDR3 reads TGTGCCAGCAGCTTGGCGGTAGCGGGAGCCGGGGAGCTGTTTTTT. Supplemented by reference TRBV5-5 and TRBJ2-2, the full variable domain reads DAGVTQSPTHLIKTRGQQVTLRCSPISGHKSVSWYQQVLGQGPQFIFQYYEKEERGRGNFPDRFSARQFPNYSSELNVNALLLGDSALYLCASSLAVAGAGELFFGEGSRLTVL.

In this sample, this clone turned up once. This specimen includes other DNA sequences encoding the same CDR3. The rearrangement joins TRBV2 to TRBJ1-4; no reliable D call. V lost 2 bases and J lost 0, with 22 bases in between. This CDR3 comprises 20 residues. The germline gives CDR1 SNHLY, CDR2 FYNNEI. The CDR3 is CASSEIFRDSSLATNEKLFF. The CDR3 region has the DNA TGTGCCAGCAGTGAAATTTTTCGGGATTCCTCTCTGGCAACTAATGAAAAACTGTTTTTT.

The chain employs TRBV29-1 and TRBJ1-2; possibly TRBD1 for D (6 bases). CDR1 is SQVTM, CDR2 ANQGSEA, per germline. V was pared by 3 bases and J by 3 bases, with 20 bases between. The CDR3 loop spans 16 amino acids. This CDR3 is CSVDGDTLGVDYGYTF. The CDR3 DNA reads TGCAGCGTTGACGGGGACACCCTGGGGGTTGACTATGGCTACACCTTC.

The chain joins TRBV5-1 to TRBJ1-3, with D possibly matching TRBD1 (6 bases). This CDR3 has 14 amino acids. Trimming pared 4 bases from V and 0 bases from J, leaving 8 bases between. Germline assignment: CDR1 SGHRS and CDR2 YFSETQ. CDR3 bases: TGCGCCAGCAGCGTACAGGGCTCTGGAAACACCATATATTTT. The encoded protein is CASSVQGSGNTIYF.